This T cell receptor beta chain was captured in a study of T cell responses to AZD1222 COVID-19 vaccine. In germline, CDR1 is MNHEY, CDR2 SMNVEV (reference sequence). The CDR3 runs to 14 residues. The V end lost 1 base, the J end lost 5 bases, and 12 bases lay between the germline ends. Study findings and constraints: Baseline serology detected seropositivity in only six AZD1222 recipients. Clonal diversity may have been underestimated, and the donors were mostly white British, with more females than males. No repertoire was sampled before or during the peak T cell response, only after it. There were vaccine-associated CD4 TCRs across spike, dominant at 160-218 and 743-854.

TCRdb's table, derived via immunoSEQ multiplex PCR, lists solely in-frame clones and lacks some. The sample shows 150,000 to 200,000 clones, 90% to 95% of them seen only once. This clone was counted a few times. Antigen specificity is unknown. The chain has TRBV27 and TRBJ2-7; perhaps TRBD2 as D (6 bases). This TCR was sampled from an adult who received the MenACWY meningococcal vaccine as a control. Sequences were derived from peripheral blood, sampled 28 days after the second dose of the MenACWY control vaccine. CDR3: CASSLWRGSDEQYF. Written as DNA, the CDR3 is TGTGCCAGCAGTTTATGGAGGGGATCCGACGAGCAGTACTTC.